The 11 T cell receptor beta chains below come from one sample, sequenced in a study of cytomegalovirus exposure and HLA in healthy donors. With 60 Vbeta and 13 Jbeta primers, the PCR was carried out. Here immunoSEQ multiplex PCR was the method, and the copy in TCRdb shows in-frame clones only, minus some. The sample records around 190,000 clones, over 75% being singletons. The sample consisted of PBMCs. The receptors come from a man aged 55 to 70 in good health and CMV-seronegative.

The J gene is TRBJ2-7, the V gene TRBV27; 11 bases fit TRBD2. Germline trimming cut 2 bases from V and 8 bases from J; bases unmatched to any gene: 11. This CDR3 has 16 amino acids. Germline lookup yields CDR1 MNHEY and CDR2 SMNVEV (reference sequence). CDR3 in DNA: TGTGCCAGCAGTTTAAACCTTTGGGCTAGCGGGAGGAAGCAGTACTTC. This translates into CASSLNLWASGRKQYF.

The rearrangement joins TRBV5-1 to TRBJ2-2, with TRBD1 matching 9 bases. There are 17 residues in the CDR3. The germline CDR1 and CDR2 sequences are SGHRS and YFSETQ. With V trimmed by 0 bases and J by 4 bases, 7 bases remained unmatched. The CDR3 nucleotides are TGCGCCAGCAGCTTGGTTCCGGGACAGGGATCCACCGGGGAGCTGTTTTTT. Its translation: CASSLVPGQGSTGELFF.

On this clone: The junction shows a germline mismatch at one end, possibly a read error. The chain uses TRBV10-3 and TRBJ1-2; tentatively, D is TRBD1 (6 bases). Germline CDR1 is ENHRY and CDR2 is SYGVKD. The CDR3 runs 15 residues. The CDR3 reads CAISESRQDNYGYPF. As DNA, the CDR3 is TGTGCCATCAGTGAGTCCCGACAGGATAACTATGGCTACCCCTTC.

This clone was seen once. This rearrangement joins TRBV27 to TRBJ2-1, with 8 bases that match TRBD1. Germline assignment: CDR1 MNHEY and CDR2 SMNVEV (reference sequence). There are 15 residues in the CDR3. V trimming: 8 bases; J trimming: 0 bases; junction bases outside the gene matches: 6. The CDR3 DNA follows: TGTGCCAGCGGGGACAGGCCCCCCTCCTACAATGAGCAGTTCTTC. This translates into CASGDRPPSYNEQFF.

The chain joins TRBV30 to TRBJ1-2; D might be TRBD1 (5 bases). Deletions cut 4 bases from V and 2 bases from J, with 11 bases between. The CDR3 spans 13 residues. CDR1 and CDR2 from the germline V gene are GTSNPN and SVGIG (reference sequence). The DNA of the CDR3 is TGTGCCTGGAATGGGGGGAGGAACTATGGCTACACCTTC. It specifies CAWNGGRNYGYTF.

CDR3 DNA sequence: TGTGCCAGCAGCCAGGACAGGCTGTATGGCTACACCTTC. Its translation is CASSQDRLYGYTF. This chain connects TRBV5-6 to TRBJ1-2, with TRBD1 identical over 7 bases. The trim removed 4 bases at V and 5 bases at J, leaving 5 bases unmatched. The CDR3 totals 13 residues. Germline V gives CDR1 SGHDT, CDR2 YYEEEE.

The J gene is TRBJ2-1, the V gene TRBV7-2; a weak D match, TRBD2 (5 bases). Germline CDR1 and CDR2: SGHTA and FQGNSA. This CDR3 region has 15 residues. V shed 0 bases and J shed 4 bases, with 10 bases lying between them. In nucleotides, the CDR3 is TGTGCCAGCAGCTTAGCGAGGGAACCATACAATGAGCAGTTCTTC. It codes for CASSLAREPYNEQFF.

The chain uses TRBV9 and TRBJ1-1, with a tentative D call TRBD1 (6 bases). The CDR3 length is 17 residues. V was shortened by 0 bases and J by 5 bases, with 20 bases between the two germline ends. The germline V gene encodes CDR1 SGDLS and CDR2 YYNGEE. The chain's CDR3 is CASSVGGGDPLGTEAFF. The CDR3, as DNA: TGTGCCAGCAGCGTAGGAGGGGGGGACCCCCTGGGGACTGAAGCTTTCTTT.

This sequence joins TRBV6-1 and TRBJ2-7; TRBD1 might be the D (6 bases). Trimming removed 0 bases from V and 7 bases from J, with 10 bases in between. The germline gives CDR1 MNHNS, CDR2 SASEGT. This CDR3 comprises 13 residues. The CDR3 DNA sequence: TGTGCCAGCAGTGAAGCGGATAGGGGGGAGCAGTACTTC. This codes for CASSEADRGEQYF.

This clone was counted once. This chain connects TRBV5-1 to TRBJ2-3, with 10 bases fitting TRBD2. The CDR3 length is 15 residues. With 2 bases clipped from V and 5 bases from J, the junction kept 5 bases outside the gene matches. The germline CDR1 and CDR2 sequences are SGHRS and YFSETQ. The CDR3 sequence is CASSFSGRAEDTQYF. For the CDR3, the DNA is TGCGCCAGCAGCTTCAGCGGGAGGGCGGAAGATACGCAGTATTTT.

The chain joins TRBV10-3 to TRBJ2-7; TRBD2 is a possible D gene (6 bases). Trimming stripped 7 bases from V and 6 bases from J, with 13 bases between. The germline V gene has CDR1 ENHRY and CDR2 SYGVKD. The CDR3 length is 12 residues. CDR3 in amino acids: CAITRAGGEQYF. CDR3 DNA sequence: TGTGCCATCACCCGAGCCGGGGGCGAGCAGTACTTC.